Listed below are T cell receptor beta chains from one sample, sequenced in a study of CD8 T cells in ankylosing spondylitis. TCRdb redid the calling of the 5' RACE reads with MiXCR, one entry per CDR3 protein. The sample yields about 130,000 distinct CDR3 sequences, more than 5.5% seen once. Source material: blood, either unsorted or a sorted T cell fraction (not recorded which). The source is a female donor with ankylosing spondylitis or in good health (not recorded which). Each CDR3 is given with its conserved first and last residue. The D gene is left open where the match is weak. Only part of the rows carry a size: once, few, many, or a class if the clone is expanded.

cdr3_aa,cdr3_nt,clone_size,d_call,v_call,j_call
CSALPAGQGASYEQYF,TGCAGCGCTTTGCCCGCTGGACAGGGGGCGTCGTATGAGCAGTACTTC,-,TRBD1,TRBV29-1,TRBJ2-7
CSAKNGTGEKLFF,TGCAGTGCTAAAAACGGGACAGGGGAAAAACTGTTTTTT,-,TRBD1,TRBV20-1,TRBJ1-4
CASSLVGWNEQFF,TGTGCCAGCAGCTTAGTGGGATGGAATGAGCAGTTCTTC,-,-,TRBV7-2,TRBJ2-1
CASSSGSKIGNSPLHF,TGTGCCAGCAGCTCCGGGTCAAAGATTGGGAATTCACCCCTCCACTTT,many,-,TRBV6-1,TRBJ1-6
CASSTSAGTPFHKEQYF,TGTGCCAGCAGTACGTCAGCCGGGACACCTTTCCACAAAGAGCAGTACTTC,many,-,TRBV28,TRBJ2-7
CASSYPRTGRQETQYF,TGTGCCAGCAGTTATCCTCGGACAGGAAGACAAGAGACCCAGTACTTC,many,TRBD1,TRBV6-2/TRBV6-3,TRBJ2-5
CASSLTGRSTGNTIYF,TGTGCCAGCAGCTTAACAGGGAGGTCTACTGGAAACACCATATATTTT,many,-,TRBV7-3,TRBJ1-3
CASSLGGASTDTQYF,TGTGCCAGCAGCTTAGGGGGGGCGAGCACAGATACGCAGTATTTT,many,-,TRBV7-3,TRBJ2-3
CASSHDGGGASYEQYF,TGTGCCAGCAGCCATGATGGTGGAGGGGCGAGCTACGAGCAGTACTTC,-,-,TRBV7-2,TRBJ2-7
CSARGGPYTEAFF,TGCAGTGCTAGAGGGGGGCCCTACACTGAAGCTTTCTTT,many,-,TRBV20-1,TRBJ1-1
CASSALGIETQYF,TGTGCCAGCTCAGCTCTGGGTATTGAGACCCAGTACTTC,-,-,TRBV18,TRBJ2-5
CASSLLDRGNQPQHF,TGTGCCAGCAGCCTACTCGACAGGGGGAATCAGCCCCAGCATTTT,few,TRBD1,TRBV4-2,TRBJ1-5
CASSLQAGDEKLFF,TGCGCCAGCAGCTTACAGGCTGGGGATGAAAAACTGTTTTTT,many,-,TRBV4-1,TRBJ1-4
CASSSKLAGGEETQYF,TGTGCCAGCAGCTCCAAACTAGCGGGGGGGGAAGAGACCCAGTACTTC,many,TRBD2,TRBV7-6,TRBJ2-5
CASSQDGVWNGYTF,TGTGCCAGCAGCCAGGACGGGGTTTGGAATGGCTACACCTTC,many,-,TRBV27,TRBJ1-2
CASSLGQTGNQPQHF,TGTGCCAGCAGCTTAGGACAGACAGGGAATCAGCCCCAGCATTTT,many,TRBD1,TRBV7-8,TRBJ1-5
CSAPADATNEKLFF,TGCAGTGCCCCCGCAGATGCAACTAATGAAAAACTGTTTTTT,many,-,TRBV20-1,TRBJ1-4
CASSLNPGFSGNTIYF,TGTGCCAGCAGCCTCAATCCAGGGTTCTCTGGAAACACCATATATTTT,many,-,TRBV9,TRBJ1-3
CASSLVGGYEQYF,TGCGCCAGCAGCTTGGTTGGAGGGTACGAGCAGTACTTC,many,-,TRBV5-1,TRBJ2-7
CASSQGGANNEQFF,TGCGCCAGCAGCCAGGGGGGTGCGAACAATGAGCAGTTCTTC,many,-,TRBV5-1,TRBJ2-1
CASSLAGQGYEQYF,TGTGCCAGCAGCTTAGCGGGACAGGGCTACGAGCAGTACTTC,many,TRBD1,TRBV7-8,TRBJ2-7
CASSLLAPGYNEQFF,TGTGCCAGCAGCTTACTAGCACCCGGCTACAATGAGCAGTTCTTC,many,-,TRBV7-2,TRBJ2-1
CASSQSGQGNSPLHF,TGCGCCAGCAGCCAGTCGGGACAGGGCAATTCACCCCTCCACTTT,-,TRBD1,TRBV4-1,TRBJ1-6
CASSLTGIYEEQYF,TGTGCCAGCAGTCTAACCGGCATCTACGAGGAGCAGTACTTC,many,-,TRBV12-3/TRBV12-4,TRBJ2-7
CASSEKSGGPTDTQYF,TGTGCCAGCAGTGAAAAGAGCGGGGGGCCCACAGATACGCAGTATTTT,many,TRBD2,TRBV2,TRBJ2-3
CASTLPGLGYEQYF,TGTGCCAGCACCTTACCGGGACTAGGATACGAGCAGTACTTC,many,TRBD2,TRBV7-2,TRBJ2-7